What follows are 20 T cell receptor beta chains derived from one specimen sequenced in a study of response to subunit inactivated influenza vaccine. TCRdb called the RT-PCR reads again in MiXCR, with one record for every CDR3 protein. Among 500,000 to 650,000 distinct CDR3 sequences listed, 6.5% to 8% were seen once. The material sequenced was PBMCs from blood, taken around 25 months after vaccination. The receptors come from a man between 50 and 75 years old who received an inactivated influenza vaccine.

This clonotype was detected a few times. The V and J genes are TRBV6-2 or TRBV6-3 and TRBJ2-5; maybe TRBD2 (5 bases). This CDR3 spans 15 amino acids. Germline lookup yields CDR1 MNHEY and CDR2 SVGEGT. V was pared by 0 bases and J by 0 bases, with 8 bases between. This chain's CDR3 is CASSYSPGDQETQYF. CDR3 in DNA: TGTGCCAGCAGTTACTCGCCCGGGGACCAAGAGACCCAGTACTTC.

The rearrangement links TRBV3-1 to TRBJ2-7; TRBD1 matches at 11 bases. The germline V gene encodes CDR1 LGHDT and CDR2 YNNKEL (reference sequence). The CDR3 runs to 13 residues. Written as DNA, the CDR3 is TGTGCTGCCGGGACAGGGGGCTCCTACGAGCAGTACTTC. As protein: CAAGTGGSYEQYF.

This clonotype came up a few times. The chain couples TRBV12-3 or TRBV12-4 to TRBJ2-3; tentative D call: TRBD2 (5 bases). The ends were cut back, 6 bases at V and 6 bases at J, with 16 bases in the middle. This CDR3 region has 14 residues. The CDR3 spells CASRHTRRSDTQYF. CDR3 in DNA: TGTGCCAGCAGGCATACTAGGCGCTCGGATACGCAGTATTTT.

There are a few counts of this clonotype. The rearrangement joins TRBV10-3 to TRBJ2-2, with 10 bases identical to TRBD1. V dropped 7 bases and J dropped 5; count of bases not matched to a gene: 7. The V gene's germline CDR1 is ENHRY and CDR2 SYGVKD. This CDR3 is built from 15 residues. The CDR3 nucleotides are TGTGCCATCACCCAGACAGGGGGCACAACCGGGGAGCTGTTTTTT. Protein product: CAITQTGGTTGELFF.

This chain joins TRBV12-3 or TRBV12-4 and TRBJ2-3, with D unresolved. This CDR3 spans 13 amino acids. Trimming took off 7 bases at V and 1 base at J, with 9 bases between the two ends. The CDR3 DNA reads as TGTGCCAGCAAGAGCGTGGGCACAGATACGCAGTATTTT. Protein sequence: CASKSVGTDTQYF.

Only a few counts were recorded for this clonotype. CDR3 sequence reads: CASSERRLGTEAFF. CDR3 nucleotide sequence: TGCGCCAGCAGTGAGAGACGGTTGGGCACTGAAGCTTTCTTT. The rearrangement joins TRBV10-2 to TRBJ1-1, with D hard to call. V was trimmed by 2 bases and J by 4 bases, leaving 11 bases between them. Germline V lookup: CDR1 WSHSY, CDR2 SAAADI. The CDR3 has 14 residues.

Details on this clonotype: Given a much more abundant clone one base away, this may be a read error. The chain combines TRBV15 with TRBJ1-4; D gene unclear. CDR1 is LNHNV and CDR2 is YYDKDF in the germline V gene (reference sequence). The V gene lost 4 bases and the J gene lost 4 bases, with 10 bases spanning the gap. The CDR3 length is 14 residues. The CDR3 sequence is CATSIVSYNEKLFF. The CDR3 DNA is TGTGCCACCAGCATAGTCAGCTATAATGAAAAACTGTTTTTT.

The CDR3 is CASSPITGQGAYEQYF. DNA of the CDR3: TGTGCCAGCTCACCAATCACTGGACAGGGGGCCTACGAGCAGTACTTC. V is TRBV18 and J is TRBJ2-7; 10 nucleotides align to TRBD1. Per germline, CDR1 KGHSH and CDR2 LQKENI. The J segment lost 2 bases and the V segment lost 2 bases, leaving 6 bases of the junction unmatched. The CDR3 totals 16 residues.

This chain connects TRBV5-6 to TRBJ2-7; TRBD1 might be the D (6 bases). CDR3 size: 15 residues. CDR1 and CDR2 (germline): SGHDT, YYEEEE. Trimming took off 4 bases at V and 2 bases at J, with 16 bases between the two ends. CDR3 nucleotides: TGTGCCAGCAGCCAATTGGGTACAGGGACCTACGAGCAGTACTTC. Translated, it gives CASSQLGTGTYEQYF.

V gene TRBV20-1 combines with J gene TRBJ1-5; the D gene is possibly TRBD1 (5 bases). The V end lost 6 bases, the J end lost 3 bases, and 15 bases lay between the germline ends. Per the germline V gene, CDR1 is DFQATT and CDR2 is SNEGSKA (reference sequence). CDR3 length: 14 amino acids. The DNA of the CDR3 is TGCAGTGCCCCGACCGGGGGGTCCAATCAGCCCCAGCATTTT. It yields the protein CSAPTGGSNQPQHF.

This clonotype was seen repeatedly, ten times or more. The V and J genes are TRBV3-1 and TRBJ2-7; 7 nucleotides agree with TRBD2. The CDR3 totals 13 residues. With V trimmed by 5 bases and J by 7 bases, 8 bases remained unmatched. CDR1 and CDR2 from the germline V gene are LGHDT and YNNKEL (reference sequence). The CDR3 protein is CASSDLGGREQYF. The CDR3 bases are TGTGCCAGCAGCGACCTGGGAGGGCGTGAGCAGTACTTC.

The sample holds a few counts of this clonotype. The chain has TRBV6-2 or TRBV6-3 and TRBJ1-2; D is possibly TRBD1 (5 bases). The CDR3 is 12 amino acids. Trimming pared 6 bases from V and 5 bases from J, leaving 10 bases between. The germline V gene encodes CDR1 MNHEY and CDR2 SVGEGT. The DNA of the CDR3 is TGTGCCAGCAGCAAAACAGGATATGGCTACACCTTC. Its translation is CASSKTGYGYTF.

The sample holds a few counts of this clonotype. The rearrangement links TRBV18 to TRBJ2-2; no reliable D call. V lost 2 bases and J 1 base, leaving 5 bases between the germline ends. Germline CDR1 is KGHSH and CDR2 is LQKENI. This CDR3 contains 14 residues. For the CDR3, the DNA is TGTGCCAGCTCACCAGAGCTGAACACCGGGGAGCTGTTTTTT. Encoded protein: CASSPELNTGELFF.

This clonotype was found many times. The gene calls are TRBV12-3 or TRBV12-4 and TRBJ1-4, with D maybe TRBD1 (5 bases). Deletions cut 5 bases from V and 10 bases from J, with 11 bases between. The CDR3 runs 12 residues. The CDR3 is CASSLAGGKLFF. The CDR3, as DNA: TGTGCCAGCAGTCTGGCGGGGGGAAAACTGTTTTTT.

The sample holds a few counts of this clonotype. The V and J genes are TRBV10-3 and TRBJ2-6; 7 bases fit TRBD1. Germline-derived CDR1 and CDR2 are ENHRY and SYGVKD. The junction had 7 bases not matched to a gene; V was cut back by 5 bases and J by 3 bases. This CDR3 contains 16 residues. The CDR3 spells CAISPQGNYGANVLTF. CDR3 nucleotide sequence: TGTGCCATCAGTCCACAGGGGAACTATGGGGCCAACGTCCTGACTTTC.

This clonotype was counted only a few times. This chain joins TRBV20-1 and TRBJ2-7; 12 nucleotides align to TRBD2. Germline CDR1 reads DFQATT; CDR2 reads SNEGSKA (reference sequence). Trimming took 3 bases from V and 3 from J; bases not matched to a gene: 6. This CDR3 region has 15 residues. The CDR3 region is CSARGPTSGSYEQYF. In DNA form, the CDR3 reads TGCAGTGCTAGGGGCCCGACTAGCGGGAGCTACGAGCAGTACTTC.

This clonotype was detected only a few times. This chain links TRBV6-1 with TRBJ1-6; D remains unclear. The V end lost 7 bases, the J end lost 7 bases, and 17 bases lay between the germline ends. The CDR3 sequence is 15 residues long. Germline loops: CDR1 MNHNS, CDR2 SASEGT. The CDR3 region is CASTGTWLPNSPLHF. In DNA form, the CDR3 reads TGTGCCAGCACCGGAACGTGGCTTCCAAATTCACCCCTCCACTTT.

This clonotype was recorded a few times. The gene calls are TRBV11-2 and TRBJ2-5, with 7 bases lining up with TRBD1. Germline V CDR1 and CDR2: SGHAT, FQNNGV. Trimming took 6 bases from V and 0 from J; bases not matched to a gene: 4. CDR3 length equals 14 residues. CDR3 protein: CASRPGTDQETQYF. CDR3 nucleotide sequence: TGTGCCAGCAGACCTGGGACAGACCAAGAGACCCAGTACTTC.

This clonotype came up many times. V gene TRBV12-3 or TRBV12-4 combines with J gene TRBJ1-4; no clear D gene. V was pared by 5 bases and J by 12 bases, with 13 bases between. The CDR3 runs to 12 residues. The CDR3 DNA reads as TGTGCCAGCAGTGTTGGATCGGCGGAACTGTTTTTT. Translating gives CASSVGSAELFF.

The chain links TRBV7-2 to TRBJ2-7; 7 positions agree with TRBD2. The ends lost 1 base at V and 2 bases at J; junction bases unmatched: 5. The CDR3 is 15 residues long. Germline CDR1 reads SGHTA; CDR2 reads FQGNSA. The CDR3 DNA reads TGTGCCAGCAGCTTAGGGGGTCTAGCGGCCTACGAGCAGTACTTC. It codes for CASSLGGLAAYEQYF.